The 30 T cell receptor beta chains below come from one sample, sequenced in a study of blood T cell repertoires in COVID-19. Libraries were prepared by immunoSEQ multiplex PCR; TCRdb keeps only in-frame clonotypes and omits some of them. Here the sample spans some 90,000 clones, approximately 92% being singletons. Sequenced material: peripheral blood. The receptors were sampled from a woman aged 80 or over with active COVID-19.

The chain is built from TRBV7-3 and TRBJ2-3; 9 nucleotides align to TRBD2. CDR3 length equals 15 residues. Germline V CDR1 and CDR2: SGHTA, FQGTGA. J was trimmed by 3 bases and V by 6 bases; bases with no gene match: 7. CDR3: CASSFPLAGTDTQYF. The CDR3 DNA sequence: TGTGCCAGCAGTTTTCCACTAGCGGGTACAGATACGCAGTATTTT.

The chain joins TRBV7-8 to TRBJ2-4; 10 bases align to TRBD2. The germline CDR1 and CDR2 sequences are SGHVS and FQNEAQ. V lost 2 bases to trimming and J lost 3 bases; unmatched junction nucleotides: 10. The CDR3 covers 18 residues. CDR3 region: CASSLSGRAGRGKNIQYF. The CDR3 DNA reads TGTGCCAGCAGCTTAAGCGGGAGGGCCGGGAGGGGCAAAAACATTCAGTACTTC.

The chain links TRBV6-5 to TRBJ1-4; tentatively, D is TRBD1 (6 bases). With 5 bases removed from V and 4 bases from J, the gap between germline ends came to 14 bases. Germline lookup yields CDR1 MNHEY and CDR2 SVGAGI. CDR3 length: 15 amino acids. CDR3 amino acids: CASSPRGSLNEKLFF. Written as DNA, the CDR3 is TGTGCCAGCAGTCCTAGGGGGTCCCTTAATGAAAAACTGTTTTTT.

This clone has only one observation. This chain uses TRBV5-3 with TRBJ2-1; maybe TRBD1 (6 bases). TRBV5-3 is identified as an open reading frame with a role that is uncertain. The CDR3 is made up of 17 amino acids. The V end was cut by 2 bases, the J end by 0 bases, with 15 bases between. The CDR3 loop reads CARSLRPRGLSYNEQFF. Written as DNA, the CDR3 is TGTGCCAGAAGCTTAAGGCCCAGGGGCCTCTCCTACAATGAGCAGTTCTTC.

This chain links TRBV5-1 with TRBJ1-1; tentative D call: TRBD1 (6 bases). Trimming stripped 0 bases from V and 1 base from J, with 7 bases between. This CDR3 is built from 14 residues. Germline CDR1 and CDR2: SGHRS and YFSETQ. The CDR3 coding sequence is TGCGCCAGCAGCTTGGGGACAGAGAACACTGAAGCTTTCTTT. Translation gives CASSLGTENTEAFF. Drawing the rest from reference TRBV5-1 and TRBJ1-1, the complete variable domain is KAGVTQTPRYLIKTRGQQVTLSCSPISGHRSVSWYQQTPGQGLQFLFEYFSETQRNKGNFPGRFSGRQFSNSRSEMNVSTLELGDSALYLCASSLGTENTEAFFGQGTRLTVV.

The chain has TRBV28 and TRBJ1-6; D might be TRBD1 (5 bases). The CDR3 is made up of 14 amino acids. The germline V gene has CDR1 MDHEN and CDR2 SYDVKM. Trimming left V 6 bases short and J 7 bases short, with 13 bases between. The CDR3 spells CASRPGGVNSPLHF. CDR3 bases: TGTGCCAGCAGACCCGGAGGGGTCAATTCACCCCTCCACTTT.

The V and J genes are TRBV6-5 and TRBJ2-3; D might be TRBD1 (5 bases). Trimming took 4 bases from V and 0 from J, leaving 14 bases between them. CDR1 MNHEY and CDR2 SVGAGI come from the germline V gene. CDR3 length: 16 amino acids. In DNA, the CDR3 is TGTGCCAGCAGTTCCCAGTCAGGACACAGCACAGATACGCAGTATTTT. Its translation is CASSSQSGHSTDTQYF.

The chain links TRBV6-2 or TRBV6-3 to TRBJ2-7; a possible D gene is TRBD1 (5 bases). The CDR3 is made up of 13 amino acids. Per the germline V gene, CDR1 is MNHEY and CDR2 is SVGEGT. Trimming left V 5 bases short and J 6 bases short, with 14 bases between. Here the CDR3 reads CASSQDRLREQYF. CDR3 DNA: TGTGCCAGCAGTCAAGACAGATTGCGCGAGCAGTACTTC.

The J gene is TRBJ2-2, the V gene TRBV19; the match to TRBD2 covers 7 bases. In germline, CDR1 is LNHDA, CDR2 SQIVND (reference sequence). This CDR3 has 12 amino acids. Germline trimming cut 8 bases from V and 6 bases from J; bases unmatched to any gene: 3. In DNA form, the CDR3 reads TGTGCCAGTCGACTAGCTGCCGGGGAGCTGTTTTTT. This translates into CASRLAAGELFF.

The chain recombines TRBV9 with TRBJ2-7; D might be TRBD2 (6 bases). Trimming removed 1 base at V and 7 bases at J, with 15 bases between. The germline gives CDR1 SGDLS, CDR2 YYNGEE. This CDR3 is built from 14 residues. The CDR3 bases are TGTGCCAGCAGCGTACTTTCCAGGGCGGGGGAGCAGTACTTC. It translates to CASSVLSRAGEQYF.

This chain links TRBV6-5 with TRBJ2-2; D unresolved. This CDR3 region has 13 residues. V was cut by 8 bases and J by 0 bases, with 7 bases left in between. Germline V gives CDR1 MNHEY, CDR2 SVGAGI. The CDR3 nucleotides are TGTGCCAGCGTCCAGTCGAACACCGGGGAGCTGTTTTTT. Translated: CASVQSNTGELFF.

The chain recombines TRBV7-2 with TRBJ2-7; 9 bases align to TRBD1. The CDR3 consists of 14 residues. Trimming cost V 3 bases and J 2 bases; bases outside gene matches: 2. The V gene's germline CDR1 is SGHTA and CDR2 FQGNSA. The CDR3 bases are TGTGCCAGCAGCTTCGGGACAGGGACCTACGAGCAGTACTTC. Translating it yields CASSFGTGTYEQYF.

V and J are TRBV6-6 and TRBJ2-1, with D uncertain. V was shortened by 8 bases and J by 5 bases, with 13 bases between the two germline ends. There are 13 residues in the CDR3. Germline V gene lookup returns CDR1 MNHNY and CDR2 SVGAGI (reference sequence). In DNA form, the CDR3 reads TGTGCCAGCGAAGCTTCGGAGCACAATGAGCAGTTCTTC. This sequence encodes CASEASEHNEQFF.

V usage is TRBV9 and J usage is TRBJ1-4; no clear D. Germline V lookup: CDR1 SGDLS, CDR2 YYNGEE. The CDR3 sequence is 19 residues long. The V end lost 0 bases, the J end lost 3 bases, and 21 bases lay between the germline ends. The CDR3 loop is CASSVERIPPRRANEKLFF. The CDR3 DNA reads as TGTGCCAGCAGCGTAGAGAGAATCCCACCGAGGCGGGCTAATGAAAAACTGTTTTTT.

The rearrangement links TRBV19 to TRBJ2-3, with D hard to call. The CDR3 runs to 13 residues. Germline V gives CDR1 LNHDA, CDR2 SQIVND (reference sequence). V was pared by 6 bases and J by 4 bases, with 11 bases between. The CDR3 sequence is CASRTELADTQYF. DNA of the CDR3: TGTGCCAGTAGAACGGAGCTAGCAGATACGCAGTATTTT.

The rearrangement links TRBV6-2 or TRBV6-3 to TRBJ1-1; D remains unclear. In germline, CDR1 is MNHEY, CDR2 SVGEGT. V shed 3 bases and J shed 0 bases, with 8 bases lying between them. The CDR3 totals 14 residues. The CDR3 DNA follows: TGTGCCAGCAGTTATGGCGGGGTGAACACTGAAGCTTTCTTT. This sequence encodes CASSYGGVNTEAFF.

The V and J genes are TRBV6-2 or TRBV6-3 and TRBJ1-2, with D unresolved. Per the germline V gene, CDR1 is MNHEY and CDR2 is SVGEGT. The germline V and J ends were trimmed by 2 bases and 8 bases, with 9 bases remaining between them. This CDR3 contains 12 residues. CDR3 protein: CASSYQRHGYTF. CDR3 bases: TGTGCCAGCAGTTACCAGAGGCACGGCTACACCTTC.

The V gene is TRBV7-9, the J gene TRBJ2-3, with 8 positions matching TRBD2. With V trimmed by 4 bases and J by 1 base, 7 bases remained unmatched. The germline V gene encodes CDR1 SEHNR and CDR2 FQNEAQ (reference sequence). The CDR3 has 16 amino acids. The CDR3 here is CASSSLLAAGTDTQYF. CDR3 DNA sequence: TGTGCCAGCAGCTCATTACTAGCGGCCGGCACAGATACGCAGTATTTT.

V gene TRBV11-3 combines with J gene TRBJ2-1; 12 nucleotides align to TRBD1. After removal of 1 base from V and 7 bases from J, the junction contained 5 bases not matched to a gene. CDR1 is SGHNT, CDR2 YENEEA, per germline. This CDR3 is built from 16 residues. As DNA, the CDR3 is TGTGCCAGCAGCTTAGCCGGGACAGGGGGCTTTAATGAGCAGTTCTTC. It translates to CASSLAGTGGFNEQFF.

The V and J genes are TRBV27 and TRBJ2-7; TRBD2 matches 13 bases. Germline CDR1 is MNHEY and CDR2 is SMNVEV (reference sequence). CDR3 length: 15 amino acids. Trimming cost V 3 bases and J 2 bases; bases outside gene matches: 1. As DNA, the CDR3 is TGTGCCAGCAGTTTTACTAGCGGGAGGGCCTACGAGCAGTACTTC. Translated, it gives CASSFTSGRAYEQYF.

V is TRBV29-1 and J is TRBJ2-5; TRBD2 matches at 13 bases. The V and J ends lost 1 base and 4 bases, in that order; junction bases with no gene match: 6. This CDR3 region has 16 residues. Per germline, CDR1 SQVTM and CDR2 ANQGSEA. For the CDR3, the DNA is TGCAGCGTTGAAGGGACTAGCGGGAGCCAAAGAGAGACCCAGTACTTC. This translates into CSVEGTSGSQRETQYF.

The chain combines TRBV11-3 with TRBJ2-7; 8 bases map to TRBD1. This CDR3 is 13 amino acids long. The germline V gene has CDR1 SGHNT and CDR2 YENEEA. Germline trimming cut 5 bases from V and 5 bases from J; bases unmatched to any gene: 5. CDR3 protein: CASSQGQAHEQYF. CDR3 coding DNA: TGTGCCAGCAGCCAGGGACAGGCCCACGAGCAGTACTTC.

V gene TRBV20-1 combines with J gene TRBJ1-1; D not resolved. The CDR3 totals 14 residues. Looked up from germline, CDR1 is DFQATT and CDR2 is SNEGSKA (reference sequence). Trimming removed 3 bases at V and 7 bases at J, with 18 bases between. The DNA for the CDR3 is TGCAGTGCTAGTCAGGTCGGCTCGGGAGGTGAAGCTTTCTTT. Protein: CSASQVGSGGEAFF.

The rearrangement joins TRBV7-9 to TRBJ2-1, with 11 nucleotides matching TRBD2. J gave up 0 bases and V 6 bases, and 7 bases lay outside the gene matches. Germline CDR1 SEHNR, CDR2 FQNEAQ (reference sequence). The CDR3 extends over 17 amino acids. The CDR3 coding sequence is TGTGCCAGCAGGGTGGGGACTAGCGGAAGCTCCTACAATGAGCAGTTCTTC. Protein: CASRVGTSGSSYNEQFF.

The rearrangement links TRBV10-3 to TRBJ1-1; 8 bases fit TRBD1. V lost 10 bases and J lost 1; bases outside the gene matches: 2. The CDR3 is 12 amino acids. Germline assignment: CDR1 ENHRY and CDR2 SYGVKD. Written as DNA, the CDR3 is TGTGCCACCGGACAGGGGAACACTGAAGCTTTCTTT. As protein: CATGQGNTEAFF.

The chain couples TRBV28 to TRBJ1-3; TRBD1 is a possible D gene (5 bases). The germline gives CDR1 MDHEN, CDR2 SYDVKM. This CDR3 comprises 15 residues. V lost 8 bases and J 0 bases, leaving 14 bases between the germline ends. In DNA, the CDR3 is TGTGCCAGCCGCACGGGAGGGGACTCTGGAAACACCATATATTTT. This translates into CASRTGGDSGNTIYF.

The chain combines TRBV20-1 with TRBJ2-1; weak D call: TRBD1 (5 bases). The length of the CDR3 is 13 residues. V lost 3 bases and J 10 bases, leaving 16 bases between the germline ends. CDR1 and CDR2 (germline): DFQATT, SNEGSKA (reference sequence). This CDR3 reads CSASFAGHREQFF. In DNA form, the CDR3 reads TGCAGTGCTAGTTTCGCAGGGCATCGCGAGCAGTTCTTC.

This sequence joins TRBV4-2 and TRBJ2-7, with a tentative D call TRBD1 (6 bases). The length of the CDR3 is 15 residues. The V and J ends lost 4 bases and 2 bases respectively, with 15 bases between them. Germline V gene data show CDR1 as LGHNA and CDR2 as YNFKEQ. CDR3 coding DNA: TGTGCCAGCAGCCCCACCGGGACACAAGCCTACGAGCAGTACTTC. The encoded protein is CASSPTGTQAYEQYF.

The chain employs TRBV9 and TRBJ2-1, with a tentative D call TRBD2 (7 bases). Germline V gene data show CDR1 as SGDLS and CDR2 as YYNGEE. Trimming removed 3 bases from V and 7 bases from J, with 26 bases in between. The CDR3 runs 18 residues. CDR3 in amino acids: CASSGPPRGEGQRNEQFF. In DNA, the CDR3 is TGTGCCAGCAGCGGACCCCCTAGGGGGGAGGGCCAAAGGAATGAGCAGTTCTTC.

The chain recombines TRBV19 with TRBJ2-3, with 9 bases aligning to TRBD1. Per the germline V gene, CDR1 is LNHDA and CDR2 is SQIVND (reference sequence). Unmatched junction bases numbered 11, after V lost 4 bases and J lost 9 bases. The CDR3 consists of 15 residues. CDR3 sequence: CASSTSGTGRETQYF. For the CDR3, the DNA is TGTGCCAGTAGTACTTCCGGGACAGGGAGAGAGACGCAGTATTTT.